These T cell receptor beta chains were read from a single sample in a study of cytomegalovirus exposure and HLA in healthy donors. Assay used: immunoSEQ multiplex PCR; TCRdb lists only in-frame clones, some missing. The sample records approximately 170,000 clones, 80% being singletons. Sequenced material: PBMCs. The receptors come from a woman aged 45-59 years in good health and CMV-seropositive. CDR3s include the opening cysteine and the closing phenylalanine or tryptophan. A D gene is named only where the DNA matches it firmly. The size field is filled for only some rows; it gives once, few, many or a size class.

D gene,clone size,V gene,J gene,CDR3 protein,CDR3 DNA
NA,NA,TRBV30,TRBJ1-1,CAWTLRAWAFF,TGTGCCTGGACTCTCAGGGCTTGGGCTTTCTTT
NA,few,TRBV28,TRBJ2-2,CASSFSEAGELFF,TGTGCCAGCAGTTTTTCCGAGGCCGGGGAGCTGTTTTTT
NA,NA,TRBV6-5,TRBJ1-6,CASSRGLNSPLHF,TGTGCCAGCAGTCGGGGTTTGAATTCACCCCTCCACTTT
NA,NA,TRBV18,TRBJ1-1,CASSPGTEAFF,TGTGCCAGCTCCCCGGGGACTGAAGCTTTCTTT
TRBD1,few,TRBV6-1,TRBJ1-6,CASRQGASYNSPLHF,TGTGCCAGCAGGCAGGGGGCGTCCTATAATTCACCCCTCCACTTT
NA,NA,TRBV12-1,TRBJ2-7,CASSVGDPAAGGLYEQYF,TGTGCCAGCAGCGTCGGGGACCCGGCAGCGGGGGGGCTTTACGAGCAGTACTTC
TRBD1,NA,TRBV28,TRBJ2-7,CASNSPGQDSYEQYF,TGTGCCAGCAACTCTCCGGGACAGGACTCCTACGAGCAGTACTTC
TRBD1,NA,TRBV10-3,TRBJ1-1,CAISQGQTVNTEAFF,TGTGCCATCAGCCAGGGACAGACCGTGAACACTGAAGCTTTCTTT
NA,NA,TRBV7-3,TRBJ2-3,CASSLRGGDTQYF,TGTGCCAGCAGCTTAAGAGGCGGAGATACGCAGTATTTT
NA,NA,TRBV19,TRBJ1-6,CASSTQFLSYNSPLHF,TGTGCCAGTAGTACTCAGTTCCTCTCCTATAATTCACCCCTCCACTTT
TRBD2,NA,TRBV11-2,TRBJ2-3,CASRGGLLTDTQYF,TGTGCCAGCCGGGGGGGGTTACTCACAGATACGCAGTATTTT
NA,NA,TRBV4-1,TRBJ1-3,CASSQEGAEEPGNTIYF,TGCGCCAGCAGCCAAGAGGGAGCGGAGGAGCCTGGAAACACCATATATTTT
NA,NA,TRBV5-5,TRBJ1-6,CASSLLAGPNSPLHF,TGTGCCAGCAGCTTGTTGGCAGGGCCCAATTCACCCCTCCACTTT
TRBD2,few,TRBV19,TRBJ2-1,CASSILLRREVHNEQFF,TGTGCCAGTAGTATACTGCTTCGGCGGGAGGTTCACAATGAGCAGTTCTTC
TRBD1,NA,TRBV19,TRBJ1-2,CASSGRTGTPGYTF,TGTGCCAGTAGTGGGCGGACAGGAACCCCGGGCTACACCTTC
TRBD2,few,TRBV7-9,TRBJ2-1,CSSSLGKLAGVGEQFF,TGTTCCAGCAGCTTAGGAAAGCTAGCGGGAGTGGGTGAGCAGTTCTTC
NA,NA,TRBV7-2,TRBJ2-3,CASSLGARGDTQYF,TGTGCCAGCAGCTTAGGGGCCCGGGGGGATACGCAGTATTTT
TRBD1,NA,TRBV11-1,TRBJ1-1,CASSSWTGLNTEAFF,TGTGCCAGCAGCTCATGGACAGGGTTGAACACTGAAGCTTTCTTT
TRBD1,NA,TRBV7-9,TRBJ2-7,CSSSAQQGPPIYEQYF,TGTTCCAGCAGCGCCCAACAGGGGCCGCCGATCTACGAGCAGTACTTC
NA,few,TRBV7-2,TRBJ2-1,CASGRRDSLNEQFF,TGTGCCAGCGGCCGGAGGGACAGCCTCAATGAGCAGTTCTTC
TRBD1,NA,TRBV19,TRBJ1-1,CASSTTGVGTEAFF,TGTGCCAGTAGTACCACAGGGGTCGGCACTGAAGCTTTCTTT
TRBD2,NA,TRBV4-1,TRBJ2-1,CASSQEVPGLAGGRNEQFF,TGCGCCAGCAGCCAAGAAGTCCCGGGACTAGCGGGAGGGAGAAATGAGCAGTTCTTC
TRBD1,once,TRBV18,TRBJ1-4,CASSPRLQGQSNSPRLFF,TGTGCCAGCTCACCACGGTTACAGGGACAGTCGAATAGTCCGAGGCTGTTTTTT
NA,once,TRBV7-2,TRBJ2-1,CASSAPRGEQFF,TGTGCCAGCAGCGCCCCCCGGGGAGAGCAGTTCTTC
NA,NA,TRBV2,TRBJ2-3,CASRPPGLNTDTQYF,TGTGCCAGCAGGCCCCCGGGACTCAACACAGATACGCAGTATTTT
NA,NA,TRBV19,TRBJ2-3,CASSYGGGTDTQYF,TGTGCCAGTAGTTACGGGGGAGGCACAGATACGCAGTATTTT
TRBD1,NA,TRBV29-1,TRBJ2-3,CSVESARQGIFGDTQYF,TGCAGCGTTGAATCGGCCAGACAGGGGATCTTTGGAGATACGCAGTATTTT
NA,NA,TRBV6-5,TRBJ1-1,CASSRVIGSTEAFF,TGTGCCAGCAGTCGGGTGATAGGGAGCACTGAAGCTTTCTTT
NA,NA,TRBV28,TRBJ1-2,CASSFLRGKANPGYTF,TGTGCCAGCAGTTTTCTACGGGGGAAAGCTAATCCGGGCTACACCTTC
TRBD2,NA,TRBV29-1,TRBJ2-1,CSVGQGLAGKDEQFF,TGCAGCGTCGGGCAGGGGCTAGCGGGGAAGGATGAGCAGTTCTTC
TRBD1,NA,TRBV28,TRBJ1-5,CASTTQGVGHQPQHF,TGTGCCAGCACCACACAGGGGGTTGGTCATCAGCCCCAGCATTTT
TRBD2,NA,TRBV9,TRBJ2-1,CASSVVGDSGGSYNEQFF,TGTGCCAGCAGCGTAGTAGGGGATAGCGGGGGGTCCTACAATGAGCAGTTCTTC
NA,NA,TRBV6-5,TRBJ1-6,CASSYSTVRNSPLHF,TGTGCCAGCAGTTACTCGACAGTACGGAATTCACCCCTCCACTTT
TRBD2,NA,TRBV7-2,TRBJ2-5,CASSASGGAGTQYF,TGTGCCAGCAGCGCTAGCGGGGGGGCGGGGACCCAGTACTTC
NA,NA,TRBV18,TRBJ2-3,CASSSGTLTDTQYF,TGTGCCAGCTCGTCCGGGACTCTCACAGATACGCAGTATTTT
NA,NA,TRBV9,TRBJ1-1,CASSPRGGNIVTEAFF,TGTGCCAGCAGCCCGCGTGGGGGGAATATAGTCACTGAAGCTTTCTTT
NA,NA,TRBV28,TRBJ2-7,CASSPRDGQYF,TGTGCCAGCAGTCCGCGGGACGGGCAGTACTTC
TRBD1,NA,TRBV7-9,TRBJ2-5,CATTPRGSMQETQYF,TGTGCCACCACCCCCAGGGGGTCGATGCAAGAGACCCAGTACTTC
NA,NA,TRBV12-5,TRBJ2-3,CASGLSRGTDTQYF,TGTGCTAGTGGTTTGTCACGGGGCACAGATACGCAGTATTTT
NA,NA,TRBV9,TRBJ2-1,CASSLSGSEGDEQFF,TGTGCCAGCAGCTTGTCAGGGTCCGAGGGGGATGAGCAGTTCTTC
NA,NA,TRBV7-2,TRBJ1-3,CASSLGAGPITGNTIYF,TGTGCCAGCAGCTTAGGGGCAGGTCCTATAACTGGAAACACCATATATTTT
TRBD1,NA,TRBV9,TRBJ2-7,CASSVWGQAKDEQYF,TGTGCCAGCAGCGTATGGGGACAGGCGAAGGACGAGCAGTACTTC
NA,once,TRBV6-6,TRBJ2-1,CASSFNLNEQFF,TGTGCCAGCAGTTTTAATCTCAATGAGCAGTTCTTC
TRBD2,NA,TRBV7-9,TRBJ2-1,CASSTGLAGTLNEQFF,TGTGCCAGCAGCACCGGACTAGCGGGGACCCTCAATGAGCAGTTCTTC
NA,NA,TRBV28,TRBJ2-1,CASSLSPGQTDNEQFF,TGTGCCAGCAGTTTATCTCCAGGACAGACAGACAATGAGCAGTTCTTC
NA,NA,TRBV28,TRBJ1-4,CASSLRGEKLFF,TGTGCCAGCAGTCTCCGCGGTGAAAAACTGTTTTTT
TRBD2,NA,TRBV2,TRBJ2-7,CASSGSGRPYEQYF,TGTGCCAGCAGTGGAAGCGGGAGGCCCTACGAGCAGTACTTC
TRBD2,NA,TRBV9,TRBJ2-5,CASSKGTSGYQETQYF,TGTGCCAGCAGCAAAGGGACTAGCGGTTACCAAGAGACCCAGTACTTC
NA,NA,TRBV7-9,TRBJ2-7,CASSLATGPISYEQYF,TGTGCCAGCAGCTTAGCAACAGGGCCCATCTCCTACGAGCAGTACTTC
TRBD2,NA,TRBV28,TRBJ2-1,CASSLRPASGTYNEQFF,TGTGCCAGCAGTTTAAGGCCAGCTAGCGGGACCTACAATGAGCAGTTCTTC
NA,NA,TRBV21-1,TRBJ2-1,CASRGASGGFGHNEQFF,TGTGCCAGCAGAGGGGCTAGCGGGGGGTTTGGGCACAATGAGCAGTTCTTC
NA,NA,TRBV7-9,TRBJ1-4,CASSAEDGFLSRGKLFF,TGTGCCAGCAGCGCCGAAGACGGGTTTTTATCAAGAGGGAAACTGTTTTTT
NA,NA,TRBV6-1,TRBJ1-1,CASSGYGGGTEAFF,TGTGCCAGCAGTGGATATGGGGGGGGCACTGAAGCTTTCTTT
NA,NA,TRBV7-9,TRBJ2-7,CASSLAGFSYEQYF,TGTGCCAGCAGCTTAGCCGGGTTCTCCTACGAGCAGTACTTC
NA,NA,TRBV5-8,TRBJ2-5,CASSLTGRGLETQYF,TGTGCCAGCAGCTTGACGGGGAGGGGGTTGGAGACCCAGTACTTC
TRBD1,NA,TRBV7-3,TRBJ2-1,CASSEQGNEQFF,TGTGCCAGCAGCGAACAGGGGAATGAGCAGTTCTTC
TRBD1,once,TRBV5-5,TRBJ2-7,CASSLSYRGQGPLTYEQYF,TGTGCCAGCAGCTTGAGTTATAGGGGACAGGGCCCCCTAACCTACGAGCAGTACTTC
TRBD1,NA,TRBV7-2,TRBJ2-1,CASSTRLGQGGNEQFF,TGTGCCAGCAGCACCCGCCTTGGACAGGGGGGCAATGAGCAGTTCTTC
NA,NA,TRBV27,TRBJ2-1,CASRAAAGNEQFF,TGTGCCAGCAGAGCTGCGGCGGGCAATGAGCAGTTCTTC